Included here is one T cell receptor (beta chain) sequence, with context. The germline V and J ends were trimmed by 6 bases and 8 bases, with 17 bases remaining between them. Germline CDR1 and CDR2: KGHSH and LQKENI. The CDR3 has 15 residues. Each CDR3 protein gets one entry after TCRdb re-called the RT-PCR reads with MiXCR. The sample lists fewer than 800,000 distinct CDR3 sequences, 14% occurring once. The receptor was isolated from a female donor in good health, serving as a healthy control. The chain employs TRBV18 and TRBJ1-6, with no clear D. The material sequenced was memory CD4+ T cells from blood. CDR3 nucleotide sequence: TGTGCCAGCTCCCCGGGAGTGAAATTCGATTCACCCCTCCACTTT. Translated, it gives CASSPGVKFDSPLHF.